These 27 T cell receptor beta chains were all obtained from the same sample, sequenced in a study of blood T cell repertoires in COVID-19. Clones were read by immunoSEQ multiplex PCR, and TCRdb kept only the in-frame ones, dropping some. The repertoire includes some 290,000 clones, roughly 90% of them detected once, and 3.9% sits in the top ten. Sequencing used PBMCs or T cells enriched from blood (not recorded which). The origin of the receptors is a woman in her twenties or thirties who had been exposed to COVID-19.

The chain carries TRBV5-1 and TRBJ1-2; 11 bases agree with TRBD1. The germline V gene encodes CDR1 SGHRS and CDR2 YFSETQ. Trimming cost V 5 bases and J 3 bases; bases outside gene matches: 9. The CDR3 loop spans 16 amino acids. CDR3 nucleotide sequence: TGCGCCAGCAGACCTCAACCGGGACAGGGGGACTATGGCTACACCTTC. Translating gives CASRPQPGQGDYGYTF. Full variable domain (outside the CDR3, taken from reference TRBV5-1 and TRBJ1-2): KAGVTQTPRYLIKTRGQQVTLSCSPISGHRSVSWYQQTPGQGLQFLFEYFSETQRNKGNFPGRFSGRQFSNSRSEMNVSTLELGDSALYLCASRPQPGQGDYGYTFGSGTRLTVV.

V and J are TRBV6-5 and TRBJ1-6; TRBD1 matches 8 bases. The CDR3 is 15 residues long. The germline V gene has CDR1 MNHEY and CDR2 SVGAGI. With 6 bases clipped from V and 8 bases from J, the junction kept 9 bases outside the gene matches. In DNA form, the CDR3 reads TGTGCCAGCAGCTCCAGACAGGGGAGGTATTCACCCCTCCACTTT. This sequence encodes CASSSRQGRYSPLHF.

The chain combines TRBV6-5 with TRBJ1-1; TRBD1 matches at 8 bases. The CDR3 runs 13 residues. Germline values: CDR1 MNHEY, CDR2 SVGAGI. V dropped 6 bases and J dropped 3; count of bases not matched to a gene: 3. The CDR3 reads CASSRTGYTEAFF. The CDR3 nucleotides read TGTGCCAGCAGCAGGACAGGGTACACTGAAGCTTTCTTT.

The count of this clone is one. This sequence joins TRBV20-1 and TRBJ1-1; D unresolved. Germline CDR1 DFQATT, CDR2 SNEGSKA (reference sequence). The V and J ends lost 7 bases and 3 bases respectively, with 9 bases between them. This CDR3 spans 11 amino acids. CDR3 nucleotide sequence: TGCAGTGTCATACAGCACACTGAAGCTTTCTTT. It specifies CSVIQHTEAFF.

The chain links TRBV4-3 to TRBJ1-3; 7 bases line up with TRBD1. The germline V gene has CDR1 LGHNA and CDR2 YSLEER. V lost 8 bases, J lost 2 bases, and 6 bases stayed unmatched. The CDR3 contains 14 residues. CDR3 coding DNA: TGCGCCAGCTCTAACAGGGGACCTGGAAACACCATATATTTT. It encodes CASSNRGPGNTIYF.

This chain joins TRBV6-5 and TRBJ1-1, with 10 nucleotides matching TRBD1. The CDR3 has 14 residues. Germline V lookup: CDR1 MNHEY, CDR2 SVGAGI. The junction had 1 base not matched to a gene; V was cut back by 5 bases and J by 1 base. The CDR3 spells CASSRQGANTEAFF. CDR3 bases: TGTGCCAGCAGTCGACAGGGGGCGAACACTGAAGCTTTCTTT.

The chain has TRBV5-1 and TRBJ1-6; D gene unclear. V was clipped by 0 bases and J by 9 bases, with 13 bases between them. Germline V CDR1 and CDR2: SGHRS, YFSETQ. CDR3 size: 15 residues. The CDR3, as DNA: TGCGCCAGCAGCTTGGGGTCCGGGGTGGGTTCACCCCTCCACTTT. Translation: CASSLGSGVGSPLHF.

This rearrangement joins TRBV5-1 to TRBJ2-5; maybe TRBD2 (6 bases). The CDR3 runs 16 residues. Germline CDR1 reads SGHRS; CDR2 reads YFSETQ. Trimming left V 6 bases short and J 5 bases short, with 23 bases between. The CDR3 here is CASTKLASGLGETQYF. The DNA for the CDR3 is TGCGCCAGCACCAAACTAGCATCTGGCCTTGGGGAGACCCAGTACTTC.

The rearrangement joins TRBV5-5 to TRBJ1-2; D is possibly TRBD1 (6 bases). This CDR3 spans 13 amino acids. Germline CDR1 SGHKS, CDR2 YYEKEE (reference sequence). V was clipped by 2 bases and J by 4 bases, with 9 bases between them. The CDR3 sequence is CASSLQGGYGYTF. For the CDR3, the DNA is TGTGCCAGCAGCTTACAGGGTGGCTATGGCTACACCTTC.

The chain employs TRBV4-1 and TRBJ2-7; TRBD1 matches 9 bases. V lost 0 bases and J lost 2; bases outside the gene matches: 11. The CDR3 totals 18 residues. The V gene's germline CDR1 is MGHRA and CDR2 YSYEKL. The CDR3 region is CASSQEMGGDRAPYEQYF. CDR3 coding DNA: TGCGCCAGCAGCCAAGAAATGGGGGGGGACAGGGCCCCCTACGAGCAGTACTTC.

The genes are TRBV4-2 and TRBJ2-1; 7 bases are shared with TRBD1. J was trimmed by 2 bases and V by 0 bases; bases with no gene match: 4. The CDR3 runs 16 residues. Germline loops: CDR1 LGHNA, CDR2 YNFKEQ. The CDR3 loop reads CASSQEDRDTYNEQFF. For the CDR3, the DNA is TGTGCCAGCAGCCAAGAAGACAGGGATACCTACAATGAGCAGTTCTTC.

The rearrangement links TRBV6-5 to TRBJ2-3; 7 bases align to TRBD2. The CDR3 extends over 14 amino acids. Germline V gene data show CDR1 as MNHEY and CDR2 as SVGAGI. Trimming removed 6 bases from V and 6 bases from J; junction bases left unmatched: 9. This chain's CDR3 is CASSVLAREDTQYF. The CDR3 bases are TGTGCCAGCAGCGTACTAGCGAGAGAGGATACGCAGTATTTT.

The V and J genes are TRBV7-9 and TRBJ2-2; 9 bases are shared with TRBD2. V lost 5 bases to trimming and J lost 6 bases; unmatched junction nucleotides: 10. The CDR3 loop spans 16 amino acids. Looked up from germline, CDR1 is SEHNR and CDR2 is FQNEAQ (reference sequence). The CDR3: CASSPVAGANAGELFF. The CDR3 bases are TGTGCCAGCAGCCCCGTAGCGGGGGCAAACGCCGGGGAGCTGTTTTTT.

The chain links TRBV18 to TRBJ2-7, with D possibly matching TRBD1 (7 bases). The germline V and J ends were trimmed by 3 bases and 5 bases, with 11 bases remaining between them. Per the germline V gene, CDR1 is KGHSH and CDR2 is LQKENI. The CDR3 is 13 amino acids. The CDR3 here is CASSPGRGDEQYF. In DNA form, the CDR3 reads TGTGCCAGCTCACCGGGCAGGGGGGACGAGCAGTACTTC.

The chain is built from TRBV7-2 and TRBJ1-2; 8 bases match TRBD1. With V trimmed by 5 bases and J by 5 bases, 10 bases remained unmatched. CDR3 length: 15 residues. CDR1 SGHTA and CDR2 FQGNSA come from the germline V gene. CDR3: CASSPSGQAIYGYTF. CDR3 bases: TGTGCCAGCAGCCCTTCGGGACAGGCGATTTATGGCTACACCTTC.

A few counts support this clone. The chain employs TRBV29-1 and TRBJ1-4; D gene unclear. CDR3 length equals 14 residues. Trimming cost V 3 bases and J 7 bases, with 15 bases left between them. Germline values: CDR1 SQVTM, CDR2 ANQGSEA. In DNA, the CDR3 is TGCAGCGTTGAGTTAAACTCGGCAGGTGAAAAACTGTTTTTT. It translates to CSVELNSAGEKLFF.

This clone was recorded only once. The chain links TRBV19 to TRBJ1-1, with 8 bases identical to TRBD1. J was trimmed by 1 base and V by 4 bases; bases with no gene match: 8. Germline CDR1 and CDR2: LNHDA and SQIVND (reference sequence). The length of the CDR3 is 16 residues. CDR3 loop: CASSRRQGPSNTEAFF. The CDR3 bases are TGTGCCAGTAGTAGGCGACAGGGGCCATCGAACACTGAAGCTTTCTTT.

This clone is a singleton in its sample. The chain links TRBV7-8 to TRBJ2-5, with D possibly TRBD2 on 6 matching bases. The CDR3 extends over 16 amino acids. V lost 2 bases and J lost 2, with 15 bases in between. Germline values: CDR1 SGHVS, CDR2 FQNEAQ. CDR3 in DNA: TGTGCCAGCAGCTTATATGCTGGAGGGATGCAAGAGACCCAGTACTTC. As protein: CASSLYAGGMQETQYF.

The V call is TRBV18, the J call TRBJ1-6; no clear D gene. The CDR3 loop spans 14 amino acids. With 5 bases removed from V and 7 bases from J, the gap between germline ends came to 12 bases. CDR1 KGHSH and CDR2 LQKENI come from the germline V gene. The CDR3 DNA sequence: TGTGCCAGCTCAGCGCGGGGAAGCAATTCACCCCTCCACTTT. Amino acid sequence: CASSARGSNSPLHF.

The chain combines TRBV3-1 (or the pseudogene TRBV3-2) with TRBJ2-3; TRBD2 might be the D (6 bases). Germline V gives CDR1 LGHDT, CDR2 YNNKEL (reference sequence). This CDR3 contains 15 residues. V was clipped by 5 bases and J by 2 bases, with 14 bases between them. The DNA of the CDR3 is TGTGCCAGCAGCTCTCGGGGGTCTTCCACAGATACGCAGTATTTT. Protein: CASSSRGSSTDTQYF.

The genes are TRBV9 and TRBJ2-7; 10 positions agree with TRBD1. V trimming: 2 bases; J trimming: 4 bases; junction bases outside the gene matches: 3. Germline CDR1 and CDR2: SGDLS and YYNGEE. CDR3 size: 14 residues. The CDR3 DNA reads TGTGCCAGCAGCGTGGACAGGGGGAATTACGAGCAGTACTTC. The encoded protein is CASSVDRGNYEQYF.

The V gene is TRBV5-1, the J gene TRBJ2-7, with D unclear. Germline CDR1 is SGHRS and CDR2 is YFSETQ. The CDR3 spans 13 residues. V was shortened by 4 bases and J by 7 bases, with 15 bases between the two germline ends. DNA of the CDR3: TGCGCCAGCAGCCCCGGTCCAACTGAGGAGCAGTACTTC. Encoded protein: CASSPGPTEEQYF.

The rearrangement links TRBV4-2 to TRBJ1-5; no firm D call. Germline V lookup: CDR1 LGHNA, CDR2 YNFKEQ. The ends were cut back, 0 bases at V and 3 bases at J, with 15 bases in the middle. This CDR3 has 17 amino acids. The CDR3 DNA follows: TGTGCCAGCAGCCAAGATGTTCGCGGGCAGTTCAATCAGCCCCAGCATTTT. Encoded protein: CASSQDVRGQFNQPQHF.

The CDR3 here is CASSERTSGGLGETQYF. DNA of the CDR3: TGTGCCAGCAGTGAGAGGACTAGCGGGGGCCTAGGGGAGACCCAGTACTTC. V is TRBV6-1 and J is TRBJ2-5; 13 bases match TRBD2. Germline V gene lookup returns CDR1 MNHNS and CDR2 SASEGT. The junction had 9 bases not matched to a gene; V was cut back by 3 bases and J by 5 bases. The CDR3 consists of 17 residues.

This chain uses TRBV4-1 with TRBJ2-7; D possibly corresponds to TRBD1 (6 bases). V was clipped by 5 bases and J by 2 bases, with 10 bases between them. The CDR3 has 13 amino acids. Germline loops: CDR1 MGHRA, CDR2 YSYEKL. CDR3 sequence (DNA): TGCGCCAGCAGCTTCAGGGGAACCTACGAGCAGTACTTC. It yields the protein CASSFRGTYEQYF.

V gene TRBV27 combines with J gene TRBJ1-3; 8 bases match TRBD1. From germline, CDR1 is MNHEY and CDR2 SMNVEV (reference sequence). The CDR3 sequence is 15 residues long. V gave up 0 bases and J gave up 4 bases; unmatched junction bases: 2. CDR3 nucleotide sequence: TGTGCCAGCAGTTTATCCAGGGGGCCAGGAAACACCATATATTTT. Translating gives CASSLSRGPGNTIYF.

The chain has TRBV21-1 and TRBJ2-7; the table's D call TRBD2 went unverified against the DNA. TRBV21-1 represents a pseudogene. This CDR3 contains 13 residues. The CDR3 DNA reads TGTGCCAGCAGCAAAGCGAGCTCCTACGAGCAGTACTTC. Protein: CASSKASSYEQYF.